A single T cell receptor beta chain is shown here with its context. Antigen unknown. Losses at the gene ends were 4 bases for V and 4 bases for J; bases not matched to a gene: 5. The germline V gene encodes CDR1 SQVTM and CDR2 ANQGSEA. CDR3 length: 13 amino acids. With a J-beta primer mix and a sample-barcoded 5' primer, a second PCR ran about 7 to 12 cycles. TCRdb itself ran the 5' RACE reads through MiXCR, one entry per CDR3 protein. This sample carries approximately 800,000 distinct CDR3 sequences, around 62% of them seen once, and the ten largest clones take around 30%. The sample comes from a study of blood T cells in healthy people across ages. The study's findings and limits: Donor CMV status, an unknown factor, possibly confounded changes in expanded clonotypes. Observed TCR beta diversity showed a strong correlation with the percentage of naive T cells as measured by flow cytometry. Long-lived donors carried more naive CD4+ cells and greater diversity than aged donors.

The V call is TRBV29-1, the J call TRBJ2-7, with 9 positions matching TRBD2. The source of this sequence is a man aged 25-45 years in good health. Sequenced material: blood. CDR3 DNA sequence: TGCAGCGTTGCCGGGACTAGCCTGTACGAGCAGTACTTC. It specifies CSVAGTSLYEQYF.